These 9 T cell receptor beta chains were sequenced from one sample in a study of T cell responses to AZD1222 COVID-19 vaccine. Method: immunoSEQ multiplex PCR; TCRdb's copy keeps in-frame clones and lacks some. The sample has more than 70,000 clones, 70% to 90% seen once. This specimen consisted of peripheral blood, obtained on day 0 of AZD1222 vaccination. Source of these receptors: an adult in good health.

V usage is TRBV3-1 (or the pseudogene TRBV3-2) and J usage is TRBJ1-1, with D tentatively TRBD1 (5 bases). The CDR3 covers 18 residues. The V gene lost 1 base and the J gene lost 3 bases, with 21 bases spanning the gap. Germline assignment: CDR1 LGHDT and CDR2 YNNKEL (reference sequence). Written as DNA, the CDR3 is TGTGCCAGCAGCCAAGGGGCCATCGGGGGAAGGCCGTACACTGAAGCTTTCTTT. Translated: CASSQGAIGGRPYTEAFF.

The chain combines TRBV7-8 with TRBJ2-2; unclear D gene. Germline CDR1 and CDR2: SGHVS and FQNEAQ. The CDR3 totals 15 residues. V lost 4 bases to trimming and J lost 4 bases, with 13 bases between them. CDR3 sequence reads: CASSSIWGRTGELFF. In nucleotides, the CDR3 is TGTGCCAGCAGCTCTATTTGGGGTCGCACCGGGGAGCTGTTTTTT.

The genes are TRBV29-1 and TRBJ1-2, with TRBD1 as a possible D gene (6 bases). The CDR3 has 12 residues. V was clipped by 6 bases and J by 4 bases, with 12 bases between them. CDR1 is SQVTM and CDR2 is ANQGSEA in the germline V gene. For the CDR3, the DNA is TGCAGCGTCGGGGGGGCAGGCTATGGCTACACCTTC. It codes for CSVGGAGYGYTF.

The V and J genes are TRBV5-6 and TRBJ1-2; D perhaps matches TRBD1 (5 bases). The V gene's germline CDR1 is SGHDT and CDR2 YYEEEE. The CDR3 totals 13 residues. Trimming stripped 2 bases from V and 8 bases from J, with 13 bases between. The DNA for the CDR3 is TGTGCCAGCAGCTTTCAGGGTCAACACGGCTACACCTTC. It encodes CASSFQGQHGYTF.

The chain uses TRBV5-8 and TRBJ2-4, with D possibly matching TRBD2 (6 bases). Germline-derived CDR1 and CDR2 are SGHTS and YDEGEE. There are 16 residues in the CDR3. V lost 4 bases and J 5 bases, leaving 19 bases between the germline ends. CDR3 bases: TGTGCCAGCAGCCCTATGTGGGGCGGGGTCGAAAACATTCAGTACTTC. Translation: CASSPMWGGVENIQYF.

The chain combines TRBV6-5 with TRBJ2-2; D unresolved. This CDR3 spans 15 amino acids. V lost 0 bases to trimming and J lost 1 base, with 6 bases between them. Germline V gives CDR1 MNHEY, CDR2 SVGAGI. The DNA for the CDR3 is TGTGCCAGCAGTTACTCCCCAGAGAACACCGGGGAGCTGTTTTTT. Translation: CASSYSPENTGELFF.

Note on this clone: Germline and junction disagree at one end, which may indicate a read error. The chain combines TRBV5-6 with TRBJ1-2, with D unclear. The germline V gene encodes CDR1 SGHDT and CDR2 YYEEEE. CDR3 size: 12 residues. As DNA, the CDR3 is TGTGCCAGCAGCTTGGGTGACTACGGCTACACCTTC. Its protein product is CASSLGDYGYTF.

V gene TRBV2 combines with J gene TRBJ1-2; no definite D call. Trimming removed 1 base from V and 8 bases from J, with 11 bases in between. Per germline, CDR1 SNHLY and CDR2 FYNNEI. The CDR3 sequence is 13 residues long. This CDR3 reads CASSEGIGSGYTF. Here the CDR3 DNA reads TGTGCCAGCAGTGAAGGTATCGGGTCGGGCTACACCTTC.

The chain carries TRBV9 and TRBJ2-3; 8 bases are a match to TRBD1. The junction had 7 bases not matched to a gene; V was cut back by 0 bases and J by 10 bases. The CDR3 is made up of 14 amino acids. Germline CDR1 reads SGDLS; CDR2 reads YYNGEE. In DNA, the CDR3 is TGTGCCAGCAGCGTAGGGACAGGGATAAGCGCGCAGTATTTT. It translates to CASSVGTGISAQYF.